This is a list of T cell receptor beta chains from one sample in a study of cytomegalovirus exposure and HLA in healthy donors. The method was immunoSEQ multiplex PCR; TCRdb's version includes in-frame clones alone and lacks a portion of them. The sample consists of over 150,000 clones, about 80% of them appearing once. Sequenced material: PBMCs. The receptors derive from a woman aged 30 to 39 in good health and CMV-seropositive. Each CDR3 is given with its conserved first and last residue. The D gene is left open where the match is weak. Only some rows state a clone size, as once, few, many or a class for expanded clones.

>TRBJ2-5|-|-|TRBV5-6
TGTGCCAGCAGCTTGGCCAGGCAAGAGACCCAGTACTTC
CASSLARQETQYF
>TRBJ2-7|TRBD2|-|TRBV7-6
TGTGCCAGCAGCTTAGGGACTGCGACTAGCGGGGCCTACGAGCAGTACTTC
CASSLGTATSGAYEQYF
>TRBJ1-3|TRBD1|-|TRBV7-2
TGTGCCAGCAGCTTTTCGGACAGGGATGGAAACACCATATATTTT
CASSFSDRDGNTIYF
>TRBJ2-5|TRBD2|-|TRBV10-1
TGCGCCAGCAGCCGTAGCGGGGATCAAGAGACCCAGTACTTC
CASSRSGDQETQYF
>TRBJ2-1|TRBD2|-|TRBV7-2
TGTGCCAGCAGCTTAGAGACTAGCCCTTTTTTTGAGCAGTTCTTC
CASSLETSPFFEQFF
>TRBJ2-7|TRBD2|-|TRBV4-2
TGTGCCAGCAGCCAGTTCCCTAGCGGTCTTTCCTACGAGCAGTACTTC
CASSQFPSGLSYEQYF
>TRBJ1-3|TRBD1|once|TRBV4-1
TGCGCCAGCAGCCAAGACTACAGGGGACTTGGAAACACCATATATTTT
CASSQDYRGLGNTIYF
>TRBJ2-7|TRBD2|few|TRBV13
TGTGCCAGCAGCTCACGCGGCGGGAGTAGTAACGAGCAGTACTTC
CASSSRGGSSNEQYF
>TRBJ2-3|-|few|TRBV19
TGTGCCAGTACCACCGCTGGAGCAGATACGCAGTATTTT
CASTTAGADTQYF
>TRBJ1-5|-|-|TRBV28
TGTGCCAGCAGCCTACCCCGGGACAATCAGCCCCAGCATTTT
CASSLPRDNQPQHF
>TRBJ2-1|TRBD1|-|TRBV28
TGTGCCAGCAGCCCTCGACAGGGGAAGGTAGAGTCCTACAATGAGCAGTTCTTC
CASSPRQGKVESYNEQFF